This T cell receptor beta chain stems from a study of neoadjuvant anti-PD-1 for oral cavity cancer (dated by TCRdb to the early 2020s). Study-wide context: Before undergoing curative-intent surgical resection, most patients got three to four biweekly nivolumab doses at 3 mg/kg. For patients who did not progress, a fourth nivolumab dose was given around day 43, followed by definitive surgical resection on days 50-56. Responders were defined as patients with complete response, partial response or stable disease by RECIST 1.1; non-responders were defined as patients with progression. There were roughly 11 patients in the parent correlative cohort, and the response rate was about 36%. Points the paper makes about the study in general: Higher pretreatment blood Treg/Th17 ratios correlated with higher pretreatment blood TCRbeta clonality and lower post-treatment tumor TCRbeta clonality. Larger post-treatment sizes of preexisting intratumoral clones correlated with greater tumor shrinkage, suggesting expansion of preexisting clones contributed to response. Only three patients per response group were included in the TCR analyses, and larger cohorts for validation were called for by the authors.

For survey sequencing of tumor libraries, mostly about 4.6 ug of input genomic DNA was used, and two replicates were run per sample. The immunoSEQ hsTCRbeta kit was used to prepare TCRbeta libraries according to the manufacturer's instructions. The completed libraries were mixed into a single pool at 3 nM, then sequenced with an Illumina NovaSeq 6000 S4 flow cell. In the original analysis: The immunoSEQ Analyzer was used for raw data preprocessing and quality control. The analysis was restricted to productive rearrangements, with each unique CDR3 amino acid sequence defining a clonotype. Repertoire clonality was estimated as the Gini-Simpson index, which was calculated using the R package tcR. Student's t test was used to compare Gini indices, while Pearson correlation assessed associations with tumor size change. The table comes from immuneACCESS by way of TCRdb, which keeps in-frame sequences with V and J called. Part of the clones is missing from these tables; in studies checked, under half for an unresolved V gene and the rest for unknown reasons. The DNA was the basis for D and trimming; V, J and clone size are from that table. This sample gives around 25,000 clones in total; around 26% of them show up just once. Of the sample, 16% falls within the top ten clones.

Regarding this clone: The antigen this receptor binds is unknown. Nothing much larger sits one base from this clone, and base qualities are not available.

The time point label here, explained by the study, means: after neoadjuvant nivolumab, at surgical resection. Patients had been newly diagnosed with stage II-IVA oral cavity squamous cell carcinoma, and no prior systemic or radiation treatment had been given to the patients. Everyone in the cohort had locally advanced, HPV-negative oral cavity squamous cell carcinoma. The samples were drawn from a longitudinal correlative study tied to a single-arm phase II trial testing neoadjuvant nivolumab in oral cavity squamous cell carcinoma. Subject-matched pre- and post-treatment PBMCs and tumors from three responders and three non-responders underwent genomic DNA-based TCRbeta sequencing. For tumor tissue, genomic DNA extraction relied on the Maxwell RSC DNA from Tissue kit. The starting material was tumor tissue, obtained after nivolumab (anti-PD-1) treatment. The TCR was taken from a person between 40 and 80 years old with oral cavity squamous cell carcinoma.

The nucleotide sequence reads as follows: TGTGCCAGCAGCCAAGCGTGGGACCCCGACTACGAGCAGTACTTC. Its protein is CASSQAWDPDYEQYF. Here the chain combines TRBV4-2 and TRBJ2-7; the D assignment is uncertain and may be TRBD1 or TRBD2, with 5 bases supporting each. The CDR3 goes from the cysteine to the phenylalanine over 15 residues. The DNA shown is the 45-base CDR3, in frame from base 1. The germline V gene encodes CDR1 LGHNA and CDR2 YNFKEQ. V lost 1 base and J lost 3 bases; the stretch between them is 13 bases long.